This TCR beta chain appears in the sequencing data of a study of post-analysis software for immune sequencing data. General study results and limits: Controls had lower frequencies than patients of a few TRBV segments, which included TRBV5-6, TRBV5-1 and TRBV20-1. Among multiple sclerosis patients, normalized Chao1 diversity was significantly below that of controls.

Remarks on this clonotype: As yet, its antigen is unknown.

Carried by the TCR beta cDNA libraries were unique molecular identifiers. TCRdb processed the PCR reads anew with MiXCR; each CDR3 protein has one entry. The data hold 650,000 to 900,000 distinct CDR3 sequences, with approximately 44% observed a single time. The V gene end was trimmed by 6 bases and the J gene end by 9 bases; junction bases not matched to a gene: 11. CDR3 size: 14 residues. The V gene's germline CDR1 is KGHSH and CDR2 LQKENI. The chain employs TRBV18 and TRBJ2-5, with 9 bases identical to TRBD1. The TCR originated in a girl aged 10 to 17 with multiple sclerosis. What was sequenced was blood. This CDR3 is CASSDGQGMEAQYF. The CDR3 DNA reads as TGTGCCAGCTCTGATGGACAGGGGATGGAGGCCCAGTACTTC.